The rows below give T cell receptor beta chains drawn from one sample of a study of identical twins. TCRdb itself ran the 5' RACE reads through MiXCR, one entry per CDR3 protein. The repertoire has 1.5 million to 2 million distinct CDR3 sequences, about 32% of them found once; the top ten carry over 0.25%. Sequenced: cord blood. Every receptor here comes from a newborn girl in good health. The CDR3 runs from the conserved cysteine through the conserved F or W. The D gene is left open where the match is weak. Clone size, where shown, is once, few, many, or a class for clones that have expanded.

TRBV2	-	-	TRBJ1-5	CASTLEAINQPQHF	TGTGCCAGCACCCTGGAGGCTATCAATCAGCCCCAGCATTTT
TRBV27	-	TRBD2	TRBJ2-7	CASSWTSSGEQYF	TGTGCCAGCAGTTGGACTAGCTCCGGCGAGCAGTACTTC
TRBV5-1	few	-	TRBJ1-4	CASSFAPGRINEKLFF	TGCGCCAGCAGCTTCGCTCCGGGACGGATAAATGAAAAACTGTTTTTT
TRBV6-5	few	-	TRBJ1-2	CASSLGFLYGYTF	TGTGCCAGCAGCCTGGGTTTTCTCTATGGCTACACCTTC
TRBV4-1	-	-	TRBJ1-2	CASSQVEERLNYGYTF	TGCGCCAGCAGCCAAGTGGAGGAAAGGCTTAACTATGGCTACACCTTC
TRBV28	few	-	TRBJ2-6	CASSPGLKQGAGANVLTF	TGTGCCAGCAGTCCCGGGCTGAAACAGGGTGCCGGGGCCAACGTCCTGACTTTC
TRBV3-1	-	-	TRBJ1-5	CASSINPRASNQPQHF	TGTGCCAGCAGCATAAACCCCAGGGCGTCGAATCAGCCCCAGCATTTT
TRBV20-1	few	-	TRBJ2-4	CSAPRGRILAKNIQYF	TGCAGTGCCCCCCGGGGGCGGATATTAGCCAAAAACATTCAGTACTTC
TRBV7-2	-	-	TRBJ1-1	CASSYTANTEAFF	TGTGCCAGCAGCTACACCGCTAACACTGAAGCTTTCTTT
TRBV29-1	-	TRBD1	TRBJ1-2	CSVVLRDREHGYTF	TGCAGCGTTGTCCTCCGGGACAGGGAGCATGGCTACACCTTC
TRBV4-1	-	TRBD1	TRBJ1-4	CASSPLGTGYEKLFF	TGCGCCAGCAGCCCCCTCGGGACAGGGTACGAAAAACTGTTTTTT
TRBV7-2	-	-	TRBJ1-2	CASSPHLSIGSYTF	TGTGCCAGCAGCCCACATCTCAGCATTGGGAGCTACACCTTC
TRBV28	-	-	TRBJ2-7	CASSLSGVASYEQYF	TGTGCCAGCAGTTTATCCGGGGTCGCCTCCTACGAGCAGTACTTC
TRBV5-6	-	TRBD1	TRBJ2-5	CASSLVRGLSFQETQYF	TGTGCCAGCAGCTTAGTGAGGGGGCTCTCCTTCCAAGAGACCCAGTACTTC
TRBV2	-	-	TRBJ1-6	CASSPTGWSPLHF	TGTGCCAGCAGTCCAACAGGGTGGTCACCCCTCCACTTT
TRBV19	-	TRBD2	TRBJ2-5	CASSISSAGANEQYF	TGTGCCAGTAGTATATCGTCAGCGGGAGCCAATGAGCAGTACTTC
TRBV9	-	TRBD1	TRBJ2-7	CASSVALDRLRGPFEQYF	TGCGCCAGCAGCGTAGCTCTGGATCGGCTGAGGGGGCCATTCGAGCAGTACTTC
TRBV5-6	-	TRBD1	TRBJ1-4	CASSLHGQGADNEKLFF	TGTGCCAGCAGCCTGCATGGACAGGGGGCAGATAATGAAAAACTGTTTTTT
TRBV24-1	-	-	TRBJ1-5	CATELTNSNQPQHF	TGTGCCACCGAGTTAACGAATAGCAATCAGCCCCAGCATTTT
TRBV13	few	-	TRBJ1-2	CASSLFQAYYGYTF	TGTGCCAGCAGTCTTTTTCAGGCCTACTATGGCTACACCTTC
TRBV14	-	-	TRBJ2-1	CASSQAGSVYNEQFF	TGTGCCAGCAGCCAAGCCGGGTCCGTCTACAATGAGCAGTTCTTC
TRBV10-3	few	-	TRBJ2-5	CAISESGRAETQYF	TGTGCCATCAGTGAGTCAGGCAGGGCGGAGACCCAGTACTTC
TRBV5-4	-	TRBD2	TRBJ2-1	CASMRAGGRRNEQFF	TGTGCCAGCATGAGAGCGGGAGGGCGACGGAATGAGCAGTTCTTC
TRBV4-2	many	-	TRBJ2-7	CASSQGLNSYEQYF	TGTGCCAGCAGCCAAGGACTCAACTCCTACGAGCAGTACTTC
TRBV2	-	-	TRBJ1-5	CASSSGGQGGQPQHF	TGTGCCAGCAGCTCTGGGGGGCAGGGAGGTCAGCCCCAGCATTTT
TRBV20-1	few	TRBD2	TRBJ2-7	CSATGLAGVFGSYEQYF	TGCAGTGCTACGGGACTAGCGGGAGTTTTCGGCTCCTACGAGCAGTACTTC
TRBV15	-	TRBD1	TRBJ1-4	CATQDRGNEKLFF	TGTGCCACCCAGGACAGGGGAAATGAAAAACTGTTTTTT
TRBV3-1	-	TRBD1	TRBJ2-2	CASSHVQGAGGELFF	TGTGCCAGCAGCCATGTCCAGGGGGCGGGCGGGGAGCTGTTTTTT
TRBV12-5	many	-	TRBJ1-2	CASGLVNGGPHGYTF	TGTGCTAGTGGTTTGGTAAACGGAGGACCGCATGGCTACACCTTC
TRBV7-2	few	-	TRBJ2-7	CASSTLRSYEQYF	TGTGCCAGCAGCACCCTACGCTCCTACGAGCAGTACTTC
TRBV12-3/TRBV12-4	-	TRBD2	TRBJ2-1	CASSSSLAGGQFF	TGTGCCAGCAGTTCATCCCTAGCGGGGGGGCAGTTCTTC
TRBV20-1	few	TRBD1	TRBJ1-5	CSATPGQGKRYDQPQHF	TGCAGTGCTACTCCGGGACAGGGCAAACGGTACGATCAGCCCCAGCATTTT
TRBV12-3/TRBV12-4	few	-	TRBJ2-1	CASSRSGRGVNEQFF	TGTGCCAGCAGTCGTTCGGGACGGGGTGTAAATGAGCAGTTCTTC
TRBV30	-	TRBD1	TRBJ1-6	CAWSGQGRSSYNSPLHF	TGTGCCTGGAGTGGACAGGGAAGGAGCTCCTATAATTCACCCCTCCACTTT
TRBV20-1	-	TRBD2	TRBJ2-7	CSAYPPGGSSHEQYF	TGCAGTGCTTACCCCCCTGGCGGGAGTTCCCACGAGCAGTACTTC
TRBV2	-	-	TRBJ1-1	CAGRLAHNTEAFF	TGTGCCGGCAGGTTGGCTCACAACACTGAAGCTTTCTTT
TRBV24-1	-	TRBD1	TRBJ1-2	CATSGRQGDGYTF	TGTGCCACCAGTGGTCGGCAGGGGGATGGCTACACCTTC
TRBV7-2	-	TRBD2	TRBJ2-2	CASSLGLAGHTNTGELFF	TGTGCCAGCAGCTTGGGACTAGCGGGCCATACGAACACCGGGGAGCTGTTTTTT
TRBV12-3/TRBV12-4	-	TRBD1	TRBJ1-2	CASSYQGAGPELDGYTF	TGTGCCAGCAGTTACCAGGGGGCTGGGCCCGAGCTAGATGGCTACACCTTC
TRBV5-1	many	TRBD2	TRBJ2-3	CASSLKWDYPTDTQYF	TGCGCCAGCAGCTTGAAATGGGACTACCCCACAGATACGCAGTATTTT
TRBV20-1	few	-	TRBJ2-7	CSARDPYSYEQYF	TGCAGTGCCCGGGACCCGTACTCCTACGAGCAGTACTTC
TRBV12-3/TRBV12-4	-	TRBD2	TRBJ2-1	CASSPPNRERGNEQFF	TGTGCCAGCAGTCCCCCAAACCGTGAGCGGGGAAATGAGCAGTTCTTC
TRBV12-3/TRBV12-4	few	TRBD1	TRBJ2-5	CASSLIPGGPETQYF	TGTGCCAGCAGTTTGATACCAGGGGGTCCTGAGACCCAGTACTTC
TRBV7-4	few	-	TRBJ2-3	CASSLALDYWGWADTQYF	TGTGCCAGCAGCTTAGCCCTGGACTATTGGGGTTGGGCAGATACGCAGTATTTT
TRBV10-3	-	TRBD1	TRBJ1-6	CAIRDRDRGDSPLHF	TGTGCCATCAGAGACCGGGACAGGGGGGACTCACCCCTCCACTTT
TRBV9	once	-	TRBJ2-7	CASSPRTPTYEQYF	TGTGCCAGCAGCCCAAGGACTCCCACCTACGAGCAGTACTTC
TRBV7-2	few	TRBD2	TRBJ2-5	CASSLVFPLAGEQYF	TGTGCCAGCAGCTTAGTTTTTCCGCTAGCGGGGGAGCAGTACTTC
TRBV29-1	few	-	TRBJ2-7	CSVEEPTHYEQYF	TGCAGCGTTGAAGAGCCAACGCACTACGAGCAGTACTTC
TRBV5-1	-	TRBD2	TRBJ2-3	CASSSMPGLAADTQYF	TGCGCCAGCAGCTCGATGCCGGGACTAGCCGCAGATACGCAGTATTTT
TRBV24-1	few	-	TRBJ2-3	CATSEGFTDTQYF	TGTGCCACCAGTGAGGGGTTCACAGATACGCAGTATTTT
TRBV3-1	-	TRBD2	TRBJ2-3	CASSQLLIAGGLQNTQYF	TGTGCCAGCAGCCAACTTTTGATAGCGGGGGGACTACAAAATACGCAGTATTTT
TRBV20-1	few	TRBD2	TRBJ2-5	CSARLLAGIETQYF	TGCAGTGCTAGACTACTAGCGGGGATAGAGACCCAGTACTTC
TRBV12-3/TRBV12-4	few	TRBD2	TRBJ2-3	CASSPGLAGYRDTQYF	TGTGCCAGCAGTCCGGGACTAGCGGGATACAGAGATACGCAGTATTTT